This TCR beta chain was found in a study of control samples from healthy donors and cancer patients. There are 16 residues in the CDR3. Germline CDR1 is KGHSH and CDR2 is LQKENI. The V and J ends lost 0 bases and 7 bases respectively, with 16 bases between them. Repertoires were generated with immunoSEQ multiplex PCR, while TCRdb's copy carries only in-frame clones and drops some. The table lists approximately 90,000 clones, more than 80% of them singletons. Sequencing was done on a sample of blood. The sequence was collected from a woman between 25 and 40 years old in good health. The chain has TRBV18 and TRBJ2-1, with D possibly matching TRBD2 (7 bases). In DNA, the CDR3 is TGTGCCAGCTCACCACCGGGAGGGGGGGGCCGTAATGAGCAGTTCTTC. Encoded protein: CASSPPGGGGRNEQFF.